Sequencing of this T cell receptor (beta chain) was carried out in a study of cytomegalovirus exposure and HLA in healthy donors. Every donor was a healthy person donating bone marrow. In regard to this clone: The antigen is undetermined.

Study results and limitations: Indistinguishable V segments such as TRBV6-2 and TRBV6-3 were excluded.

V lost 2 bases to trimming and J lost 5 bases, with 11 bases between them. CDR1 is SGHRS and CDR2 is YFSETQ in the germline V gene. The CDR3 covers 13 residues. In the PCR, 60 Vbeta and 13 Jbeta primers were used. Produced via immunoSEQ multiplex PCR; TCRdb's table is partial and in-frame only. This table has about 270,000 clones, 72% appearing once. Input material: PBMCs. The sequence derives from a female donor in good health and CMV-seronegative. This chain joins TRBV5-1 and TRBJ2-7; D might be TRBD2 (6 bases). In DNA form, the CDR3 reads TGCGCCAGCAGCTTTGGAGGGGTAGACGAGCAGTACTTC. It yields the protein CASSFGGVDEQYF.